The 13 T cell receptor beta chains presented below share a single source sample, sequenced in a study of shared clonotypes between healthy human individuals. Naive CD8 cells lacked CD45RO, underwent positive selection for CCR7 and left out terminally differentiated effector memory CD45RA+ cells. Profiling relied on immunoSEQ multiplex PCR, and the TCRdb table lists in-frame clones only, not all of them. Altogether nearly 2 million clones are present, 85% to 95% being singletons, with the ten largest covering around 1.2%. The sample consisted of naive CD8+ T cells sorted from blood. These receptors all come from a man between 18 and 35 years old in good health.

The CDR3 region has the DNA TGCGCCAGCAGCTTGGATTTAAGGGGGTCTAACTATGGCTACACCTTC. Protein product: CASSLDLRGSNYGYTF. The chain has TRBV5-1 and TRBJ1-2; the D gene is possibly TRBD1 (6 bases). Germline assignment: CDR1 SGHRS and CDR2 YFSETQ. The CDR3 spans 16 residues. Trimming shortened V by 0 bases and J by 0 bases, and 12 bases separated the two germline ends.

The rearrangement joins TRBV5-6 to TRBJ1-1; possible D gene TRBD1, 6 bases. V lost 3 bases and J 5 bases, leaving 17 bases between the germline ends. The CDR3 totals 15 residues. Germline values: CDR1 SGHDT, CDR2 YYEEEE. The CDR3 DNA sequence: TGTGCCAGCAGCTCTTACAGGGCGGAATGGACTGAAGCTTTCTTT. Translated, it gives CASSSYRAEWTEAFF.

V and J are TRBV11-2 and TRBJ1-1, with D unclear. The CDR3 is 16 residues long. Looked up from germline, CDR1 is SGHAT and CDR2 is FQNNGV. Trimming cost V 5 bases and J 2 bases, with 18 bases left between them. The CDR3 DNA is TGTGCCAGCAGCGTATGGCCTTCCCAGACAAACACTGAAGCTTTCTTT. Its translation is CASSVWPSQTNTEAFF.

In DNA form, the CDR3 reads TGTGCCAGCAGTCCAGGACTTCCCTCAGTTCAGTACTTC. Translation gives CASSPGLPSVQYF. This chain joins TRBV27 and TRBJ2-7; D might be TRBD2 (5 bases). This CDR3 region has 13 residues. Germline CDR1 MNHEY, CDR2 SMNVEV (reference sequence). The V end lost 5 bases, the J end lost 10 bases, and 18 bases lay between the germline ends.

Regarding this clone: The junction shows a germline mismatch at one end, possibly a read error. J is TRBJ2-5 and V is TRBV7-7, with D perhaps matching TRBD1 (6 bases). The CDR3 runs 13 residues. Germline CDR1 and CDR2: SSHAT and FNYEAQ (reference sequence). The CDR3 DNA sequence: TGTGCTAGCAGCTTAAGGACAGCGGAGACCCAGTACTTC. Amino acid sequence: CASSLRTAETQYF.

The V and J genes are TRBV28 and TRBJ1-1; D gene uncertain. The V gene lost 2 bases and the J gene lost 4 bases, with 11 bases spanning the gap. The germline CDR1 and CDR2 sequences are MDHEN and SYDVKM. The CDR3 is made up of 14 amino acids. CDR3 region: CASSLQTEVTEAFF. The DNA for the CDR3 is TGTGCCAGCAGTTTACAGACGGAGGTCACTGAAGCTTTCTTT.

J is TRBJ2-5 and V is TRBV28; no reliable D call. CDR3 length: 14 residues. Germline V gene data show CDR1 as MDHEN and CDR2 as SYDVKM. V was clipped by 5 bases and J by 1 base, with 11 bases between them. In DNA, the CDR3 is TGTGCCAGCAGTCCAGTACCTTTCCAAGAGACCCAGTACTTC. It is translated as CASSPVPFQETQYF. Full variable domain (outside the CDR3, taken from reference TRBV28 and TRBJ2-5): DVKVTQSSRYLVKRTGEKVFLECVQDMDHENMFWYRQDPGLGLRLIYFSYDVKMKEKGDIPEGYSVSREKKERFSLILESASTNQTSMYLCASSPVPFQETQYFGPGTRLLVL.

V and J are TRBV6-1 and TRBJ1-6; the D is unclear. The CDR3 covers 14 residues. The V and J ends lost 6 bases and 9 bases respectively, with 15 bases between them. CDR1 and CDR2 (germline): MNHNS, SASEGT. The CDR3 here is CASRYPTLGSPLHF. CDR3 bases: TGTGCCAGCAGGTACCCTACTTTAGGTTCACCCCTCCACTTT.

As concerns this clone: The identical CDR3 is also encoded by other nucleotide sequences in the sample. The V gene is TRBV27, the J gene TRBJ2-1; no clear D. CDR3 length equals 15 residues. Trimming shortened V by 3 bases and J by 0 bases, and 9 bases separated the two germline ends. Germline CDR1 is MNHEY and CDR2 is SMNVEV (reference sequence). This CDR3 reads CASSFSSGSYNEQFF. The CDR3 DNA is TGTGCCAGCAGTTTCTCATCCGGCTCCTACAATGAGCAGTTCTTC.

This clone showed up just once. The J gene is TRBJ1-5, the V gene TRBV7-8, with D hard to call. In germline, CDR1 is SGHVS, CDR2 FQNEAQ. The CDR3 runs to 16 residues. V dropped 1 base and J dropped 1 base, with 11 bases sitting between them. CDR3 nucleotide sequence: TGTGCCAGCAGCTTAGAAGCTCTCGGGAGCAATCAGCCCCAGCATTTT. Residues: CASSLEALGSNQPQHF. Variable domain in full (rest from reference TRBV7-8 and TRBJ1-5): GAGVSQSPRYKVAKRGQDVALRCDPISGHVSLFWYQQALGQGPEFLTYFQNEAQLDKSGLPSDRFFAERPEGSVSTLKIQRTQQEDSAVYLCASSLEALGSNQPQHFGDGTRLSIL.

About this clone: The same CDR3 is also encoded by other DNA sequences in this sample. In DNA, the CDR3 is TGTGCCAGCAGCTTTGGCAGTTCCTACGAGCAGTACTTC. This codes for CASSFGSSYEQYF. The chain has TRBV11-2 and TRBJ2-7; D not resolved. Germline values: CDR1 SGHAT, CDR2 FQNNGV. Trimming pared 3 bases from V and 1 base from J, leaving 7 bases between. This CDR3 region has 13 residues.

The chain links TRBV6-4 to TRBJ1-5; D perhaps matches TRBD1 (5 bases). The CDR3 spans 15 residues. Germline V gene lookup returns CDR1 MRHNA and CDR2 SNTAGT. Trimming shortened V by 3 bases and J by 4 bases, and 13 bases separated the two germline ends. The CDR3 DNA is TGTGCCAGCAGTGAGAAGAGGACACTTAATCAGCCCCAGCATTTT. Amino acid sequence: CASSEKRTLNQPQHF.

DNA of the CDR3: TGTGCCAGCAGTCTGACTAGCGGGGTTTACGAGCAGTACTTC. Amino acid sequence: CASSLTSGVYEQYF. The chain uses TRBV6-5 and TRBJ2-7, with 11 positions matching TRBD2. Germline-derived CDR1 and CDR2 are MNHEY and SVGAGI. V shed 5 bases, J shed 4 bases, and the junction held 4 bases outside the gene matches. The CDR3 is 14 residues long.